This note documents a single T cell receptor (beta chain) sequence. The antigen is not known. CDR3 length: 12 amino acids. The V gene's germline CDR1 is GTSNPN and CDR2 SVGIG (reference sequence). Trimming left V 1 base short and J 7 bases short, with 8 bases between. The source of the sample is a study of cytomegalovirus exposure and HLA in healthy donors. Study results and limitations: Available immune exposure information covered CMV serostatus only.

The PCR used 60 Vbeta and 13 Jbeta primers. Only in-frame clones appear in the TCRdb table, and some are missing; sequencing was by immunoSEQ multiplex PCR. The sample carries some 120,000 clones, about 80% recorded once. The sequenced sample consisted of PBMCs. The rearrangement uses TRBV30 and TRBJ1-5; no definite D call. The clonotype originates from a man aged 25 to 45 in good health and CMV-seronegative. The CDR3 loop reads CAWSGGEQPQHF. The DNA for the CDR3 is TGTGCCTGGAGTGGGGGAGAACAGCCCCAGCATTTT.